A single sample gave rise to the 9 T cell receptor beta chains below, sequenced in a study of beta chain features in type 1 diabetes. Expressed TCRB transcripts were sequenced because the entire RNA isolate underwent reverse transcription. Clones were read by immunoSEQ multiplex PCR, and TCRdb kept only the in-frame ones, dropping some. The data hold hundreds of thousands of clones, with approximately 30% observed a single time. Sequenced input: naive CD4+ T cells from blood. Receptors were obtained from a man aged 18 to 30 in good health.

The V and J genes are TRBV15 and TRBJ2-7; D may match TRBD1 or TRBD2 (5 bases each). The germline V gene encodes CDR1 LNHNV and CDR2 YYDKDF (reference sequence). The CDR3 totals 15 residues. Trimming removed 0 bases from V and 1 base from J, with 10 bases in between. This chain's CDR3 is CATSRDWGSSYEQYF. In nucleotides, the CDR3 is TGTGCCACCAGCAGAGATTGGGGGTCATCCTACGAGCAGTACTTC.

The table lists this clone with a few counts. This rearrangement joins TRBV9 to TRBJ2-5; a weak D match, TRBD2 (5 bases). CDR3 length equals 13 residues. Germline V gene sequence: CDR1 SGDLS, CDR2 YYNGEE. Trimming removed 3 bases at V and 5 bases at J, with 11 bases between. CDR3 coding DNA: TGTGCCAGCAGCGCCGAGGGCTGGGAGACCCAGTACTTC. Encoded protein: CASSAEGWETQYF.

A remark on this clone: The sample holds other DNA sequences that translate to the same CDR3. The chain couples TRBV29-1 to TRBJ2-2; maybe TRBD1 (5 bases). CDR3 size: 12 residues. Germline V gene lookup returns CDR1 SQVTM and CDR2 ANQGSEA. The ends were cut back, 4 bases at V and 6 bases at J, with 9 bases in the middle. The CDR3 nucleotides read TGCAGCGTTGGAAGGGGTTCCGGGGAGCTGTTTTTT. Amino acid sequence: CSVGRGSGELFF.

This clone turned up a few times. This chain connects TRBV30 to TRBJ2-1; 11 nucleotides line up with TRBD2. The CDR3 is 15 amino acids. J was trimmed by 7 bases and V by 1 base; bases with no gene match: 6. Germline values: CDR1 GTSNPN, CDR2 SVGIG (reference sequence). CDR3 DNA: TGTGCCTGGAGTGATCTGTCTAGCGGGAGGAATGAGCAGTTCTTC. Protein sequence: CAWSDLSSGRNEQFF.

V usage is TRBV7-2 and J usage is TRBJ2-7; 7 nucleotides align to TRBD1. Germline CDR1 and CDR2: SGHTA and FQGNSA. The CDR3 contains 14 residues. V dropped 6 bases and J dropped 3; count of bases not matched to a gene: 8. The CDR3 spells CASRADRPNYEQYF. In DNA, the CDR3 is TGTGCCAGCAGGGCGGACAGGCCAAACTACGAGCAGTACTTC. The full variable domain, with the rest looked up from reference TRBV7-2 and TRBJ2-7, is GAGVSQSPSNKVTEKGKDVELRCDPISGHTALYWYRQSLGQGLEFLIYFQGNSAPDKSGLPSDRFSAERTGGSVSTLTIQRTQQEDSAVYLCASRADRPNYEQYFGPGTRLTVT.

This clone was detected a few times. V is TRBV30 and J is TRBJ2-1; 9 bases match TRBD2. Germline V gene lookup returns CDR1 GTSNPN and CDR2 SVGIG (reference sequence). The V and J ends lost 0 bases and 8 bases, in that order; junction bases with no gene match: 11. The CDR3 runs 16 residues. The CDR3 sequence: CAWSVRREGNMDEQFF. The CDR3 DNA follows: TGTGCCTGGAGTGTACGGCGGGAGGGCAATATGGATGAGCAGTTCTTC.

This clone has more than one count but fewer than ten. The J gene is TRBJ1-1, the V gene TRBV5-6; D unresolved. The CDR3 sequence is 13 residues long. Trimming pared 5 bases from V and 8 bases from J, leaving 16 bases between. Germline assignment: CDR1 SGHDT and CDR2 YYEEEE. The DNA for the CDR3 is TGTGCCAGCAGTTACATTCGGAACGTAGAAGCTTTCTTT. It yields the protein CASSYIRNVEAFF.

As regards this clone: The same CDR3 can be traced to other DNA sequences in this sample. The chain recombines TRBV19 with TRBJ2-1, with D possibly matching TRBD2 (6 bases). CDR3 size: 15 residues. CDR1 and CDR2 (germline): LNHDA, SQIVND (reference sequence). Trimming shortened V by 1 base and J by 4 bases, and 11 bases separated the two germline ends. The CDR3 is CASSIGLAIYNEQFF. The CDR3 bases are TGTGCCAGTAGTATAGGGCTAGCGATTTACAATGAGCAGTTCTTC.

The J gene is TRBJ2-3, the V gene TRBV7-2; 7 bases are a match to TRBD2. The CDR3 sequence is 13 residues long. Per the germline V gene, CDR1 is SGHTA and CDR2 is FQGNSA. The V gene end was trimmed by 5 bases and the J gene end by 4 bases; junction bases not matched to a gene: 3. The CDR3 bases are TGTGCCAGCAGCGGGAGGGCACCAGATACGCAGTATTTT. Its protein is CASSGRAPDTQYF.